Following are 28 T cell receptor beta chains from one sample sequenced in a study of CD8+CD57+ T cells in acquired aplastic anemia. Genomic DNA provided the template from which TCR beta VDJ and CDR3 profiles were obtained. TCRdb reprocessed the reads via MiXCR and lists one record per CDR3 protein. Counted here are fewer than 85,000 distinct CDR3 sequences, just over 70% occurring once; the ten biggest clones make up more than 80%. Selection for sequencing was limited to patients who had shown CD8+CD57+ cell expansion by flow cytometry. Sequencing input: sorted CD4+, CD8+, or CD8+CD57+ T cells (not recorded which) from PBMCs. These receptor sequences come from a human donor with aplastic anemia.

This clonotype was counted ten times or more. The chain is built from TRBV9 and TRBJ2-3, with no clear D. Germline V gives CDR1 SGDLS, CDR2 YYNGEE. Trimming pared 0 bases from V and 6 bases from J, leaving 5 bases between. The CDR3 consists of 12 residues. In DNA form, the CDR3 reads TGTGCCAGCAGCGTAGACGGGGATACGCAGTATTTT. Encoded protein: CASSVDGDTQYF. The variable domain in full, completed from reference TRBV9 and TRBJ2-3, reads DSGVTQTPKHLITATGQRVTLRCSPRSGDLSVYWYQQSLDQGLQFLIQYYNGEERAKGNILERFSAQQFPDLHSELNLSSLELGDSALYFCASSVDGDTQYFGPGTRLTVL.

J is TRBJ2-3 and V is TRBV24-1; D unresolved. Trimming took 4 bases from V and 4 from J, leaving 14 bases between them. This CDR3 contains 15 residues. CDR1 KGHDR and CDR2 SFDVKD come from the germline V gene. The CDR3 reads CATSDARTVPDTQYF. CDR3 coding DNA: TGTGCCACCAGTGACGCGAGGACGGTCCCAGATACGCAGTATTTT.

This CDR3 reads CASLVRPLYNEQFF. Written as DNA, the CDR3 is TGTGCCAGCTTAGTTCGGCCCCTCTACAATGAGCAGTTCTTC. The chain employs TRBV2 and TRBJ2-1; D uncertain. The CDR3 spans 14 residues. The germline V gene has CDR1 SNHLY and CDR2 FYNNEI. Trimming took off 8 bases at V and 3 bases at J, with 14 bases between the two ends.

The chain carries TRBV5-1 and TRBJ2-1, with no clear D. This CDR3 has 13 residues. V shed 4 bases and J shed 5 bases, with 10 bases lying between them. The germline V gene has CDR1 SGHRS and CDR2 YFSETQ. Here the CDR3 reads CASSLSLNNEQFF. CDR3 sequence (DNA): TGCGCCAGCAGCCTATCCCTCAACAATGAGCAGTTCTTC.

Comment on this clonotype: The junction shows a germline mismatch at one end, possibly a read error. The V call is TRBV11-2, the J call TRBJ2-1; 11 nucleotides agree with TRBD2. Germline loops: CDR1 SGHAT, CDR2 FQNNGV. The CDR3 is 16 amino acids. CDR3 amino acids: CAISLPGTSGRHEQFF. CDR3 bases: TGTGCCATCAGCTTACCCGGGACTAGCGGAAGGCATGAGCAGTTCTTC.

This clonotype showed up just a few times. V is TRBV5-1 and J is TRBJ2-5; D gene ambiguous. The germline V gene has CDR1 SGHRS and CDR2 YFSETQ. V was clipped by 4 bases and J by 2 bases, with 9 bases between them. CDR3 length: 13 residues. The CDR3 region has the DNA TGCGCCAGCAGCGCGGACGTACAAGAGACCCAGTACTTC. Its protein product is CASSADVQETQYF. Drawing the rest from reference TRBV5-1 and TRBJ2-5, the complete variable domain is KAGVTQTPRYLIKTRGQQVTLSCSPISGHRSVSWYQQTPGQGLQFLFEYFSETQRNKGNFPGRFSGRQFSNSRSEMNVSTLELGDSALYLCASSADVQETQYFGPGTRLLVL.

This clonotype was observed a handful of times. The chain employs TRBV29-1 and TRBJ1-1; D gene uncertain. V gave up 6 bases and J gave up 6 bases, with 11 bases separating them. The length of the CDR3 is 11 residues. The germline CDR1 and CDR2 sequences are SQVTM and ANQGSEA. CDR3: CSVLPGAEAFF. CDR3 in DNA: TGCAGCGTGCTACCGGGAGCTGAAGCTTTCTTT.

This clonotype was found a few times. J is TRBJ2-7 and V is TRBV7-9, with D tentatively TRBD1 (6 bases). The CDR3 totals 13 residues. Germline V gene sequence: CDR1 SEHNR, CDR2 FQNEAQ (reference sequence). Trimming took off 5 bases at V and 3 bases at J, with 11 bases between the two ends. The DNA for the CDR3 is TGTGCCAGCAGCCGGGACAACAACTACGAGCAGTACTTC. It specifies CASSRDNNYEQYF.

This chain connects TRBV13 to TRBJ1-5; possibly TRBD1 for D (5 bases). CDR1 and CDR2 (germline): PRHDT, FYEKMQ (reference sequence). The CDR3 consists of 18 residues. Trimming stripped 0 bases from V and 2 bases from J, with 17 bases between. CDR3 in DNA: TGTGCCAGCAGCTTAGGCCCGGTATTGGCGGGGGGCAATCAGCCCCAGCATTTT. Translation: CASSLGPVLAGGNQPQHF.

The rearrangement joins TRBV5-5 to TRBJ2-1; D uncertain. Trimming took off 2 bases at V and 9 bases at J, with 6 bases between the two ends. CDR1 is SGHKS and CDR2 is YYEKEE in the germline V gene (reference sequence). This CDR3 has 11 amino acids. The DNA for the CDR3 is TGTGCCAGCAGCTTTGGGCGTGAGCAGTTCTTC. It encodes CASSFGREQFF.

J is TRBJ2-2 and V is TRBV25-1; 11 nucleotides line up with TRBD1. This CDR3 region has 18 residues. From germline, CDR1 is MGHDK and CDR2 SYGVNS. V shed 1 base, J shed 6 bases, and the junction held 10 bases outside the gene matches. CDR3 in DNA: TGTGCCAGCAGTGAATCGGGACAGGGGGTTAGTCAGTCCGGGGAGCTGTTTTTT. Translating gives CASSESGQGVSQSGELFF.

The V gene is TRBV4-1, the J gene TRBJ2-7, with 7 bases lining up with TRBD2. V shed 1 base, J shed 3 bases, and the junction held 6 bases outside the gene matches. Germline lookup yields CDR1 MGHRA and CDR2 YSYEKL. The CDR3 runs to 15 residues. The chain's CDR3 is CASSQGQAGLYEQYF. In DNA form, the CDR3 reads TGCGCCAGCAGCCAAGGACAAGCGGGGCTCTACGAGCAGTACTTC.

The CDR3 nucleotides are TGCAGCGTTGTTTTTAATCTCAATCAGCCCCAGCATTTT. It codes for CSVVFNLNQPQHF. This chain links TRBV29-1 with TRBJ1-5; D uncertain. With 4 bases removed from V and 3 bases from J, the gap between germline ends came to 10 bases. Germline lookup yields CDR1 SQVTM and CDR2 ANQGSEA. This CDR3 spans 13 amino acids.

The gene calls are TRBV11-1 and TRBJ2-7, with 9 bases matching TRBD1. The CDR3 consists of 16 residues. Germline CDR1 SGHAT, CDR2 FQDESV (reference sequence). The junction had 7 bases not matched to a gene; V was cut back by 1 base and J by 3 bases. The chain's CDR3 is CASSLVYRDRVYEQYF. The CDR3 DNA is TGTGCCAGCAGCTTAGTTTATCGGGACAGGGTCTACGAGCAGTACTTC.

The chain joins TRBV29-1 to TRBJ1-2; D ambiguous. Germline V gene sequence: CDR1 SQVTM, CDR2 ANQGSEA. The CDR3 is made up of 11 amino acids. V was clipped by 4 bases and J by 4 bases, with 7 bases between them. CDR3 coding DNA: TGCAGCGTTGTGACATTCTATGGCTACACCTTC. Translating gives CSVVTFYGYTF.

V gene TRBV7-2 combines with J gene TRBJ2-7; D may be TRBD2 (5 bases). V dropped 5 bases and J dropped 3 bases, with 17 bases sitting between them. The CDR3 loop spans 15 amino acids. Germline V gives CDR1 SGHTA, CDR2 FQGNSA. CDR3 nucleotides: TGTGCCAGCAGCCCCATGGCGGGTCACTACTACGAGCAGTACTTC. As protein: CASSPMAGHYYEQYF.

This clonotype was recorded many times. V usage is TRBV6-1 and J usage is TRBJ1-2; no definite D call. The CDR3 consists of 12 residues. Germline lookup yields CDR1 MNHNS and CDR2 SASEGT. Trimming took 6 bases from V and 1 from J, leaving 6 bases between them. This CDR3 is CASRARNYGYTF. CDR3 in DNA: TGTGCCAGCAGGGCTCGTAACTATGGCTACACCTTC.

The rearrangement joins TRBV15 to TRBJ2-5; the D gene could be TRBD1 or TRBD2 (5 bases each). This CDR3 contains 14 residues. V lost 4 bases and J 0 bases, leaving 9 bases between the germline ends. Germline assignment: CDR1 LNHNV and CDR2 YYDKDF (reference sequence). The CDR3 DNA sequence: TGTGCCACCAGCAAACCGGGGCACCAAGAGACCCAGTACTTC. Encoded protein: CATSKPGHQETQYF.

The chain couples TRBV2 to TRBJ2-7; the D gene is possibly TRBD2 (6 bases). The germline V gene has CDR1 SNHLY and CDR2 FYNNEI. V was clipped by 7 bases and J by 2 bases, with 15 bases between them. The CDR3 spans 14 residues. CDR3 region: CASTRAGRTYEQYF. The CDR3 DNA reads as TGTGCCAGCACTCGGGCGGGACGGACCTACGAGCAGTACTTC.

The gene calls are TRBV20-1 and TRBJ1-5; D is ambiguous. This CDR3 is built from 14 residues. V was shortened by 0 bases and J by 7 bases, with 13 bases between the two germline ends. Germline values: CDR1 DFQATT, CDR2 SNEGSKA (reference sequence). The CDR3 loop is CSAREGGLHQPQHF. In nucleotides, the CDR3 is TGCAGTGCTAGAGAAGGAGGGCTACACCAGCCCCAGCATTTT.

This clonotype was counted ten times or more. The chain employs TRBV12-3 or TRBV12-4 and TRBJ2-5; TRBD2 matches at 7 bases. The ends lost 3 bases at V and 4 bases at J; junction bases unmatched: 8. The CDR3 length is 15 residues. DNA for the CDR3: TGTGCCAGCAGTTTCCCGGGGGGAACGGGAGAGACCCAGTACTTC. Translated, it gives CASSFPGGTGETQYF.

The chain combines TRBV19 with TRBJ1-2; D unresolved. CDR1 and CDR2 from the germline V gene are LNHDA and SQIVND (reference sequence). V lost 7 bases, J lost 4 bases, and 10 bases lay in between. The CDR3 is made up of 12 amino acids. CDR3 residues: CASIGRPYGYTF. The CDR3 DNA sequence: TGTGCCAGTATTGGCAGGCCCTATGGCTACACCTTC.

The chain is built from TRBV7-2 and TRBJ2-2; D is perhaps TRBD2 (6 bases). CDR3 size: 13 residues. V dropped 3 bases and J dropped 6 bases, with 8 bases sitting between them. Germline values: CDR1 SGHTA, CDR2 FQGNSA. This CDR3 reads CASSFWGAGELFF. The CDR3 nucleotides read TGTGCCAGCAGCTTTTGGGGGGCCGGGGAGCTGTTTTTT.

The J gene is TRBJ1-4, the V gene TRBV29-1; unclear D gene. The V gene lost 4 bases and the J gene lost 6 bases, with 3 bases spanning the gap. CDR1 is SQVTM and CDR2 is ANQGSEA in the germline V gene. The CDR3 runs 10 residues. CDR3 residues: CSVGDEKLFF. DNA of the CDR3: TGCAGCGTTGGAGATGAAAAACTGTTTTTT. The complete variable domain, with remaining parts taken from reference TRBV29-1 and TRBJ1-4, reads SAVISQKPSRDICQRGTSLTIQCQVDSQVTMMFWYRQQPGQSLTLIATANQGSEATYESGFVIDKFPISRPNLTFSTLTVSNMSPEDSSIYLCSVGDEKLFFGSGTQLSVL.

This chain joins TRBV29-1 and TRBJ2-5; D unclear. The germline CDR1 and CDR2 sequences are SQVTM and ANQGSEA. Trimming removed 3 bases from V and 2 bases from J, with 10 bases in between. The length of the CDR3 is 13 residues. The CDR3 region has the DNA TGCAGCGTTGATAGGGCAGAACAAGAGACCCAGTACTTC. This sequence encodes CSVDRAEQETQYF.

CDR3 in DNA: TGTGCCAGCAGCTCCGCCTGGGCGTGGGAGCAGTACTTC. Residues: CASSSAWAWEQYF. The gene calls are TRBV7-2 and TRBJ2-7; no clear D gene. Trimming removed 4 bases at V and 7 bases at J, with 14 bases between. CDR3 length: 13 amino acids. Per the germline V gene, CDR1 is SGHTA and CDR2 is FQGNSA.

This rearrangement joins TRBV20-1 to TRBJ2-5; 7 bases are a match to TRBD2. Unmatched junction bases numbered 14, after V lost 3 bases and J lost 4 bases. The V gene's germline CDR1 is DFQATT and CDR2 SNEGSKA (reference sequence). The CDR3 runs to 16 residues. The CDR3, as DNA: TGCAGTGCTAGTTGGGCAGAGGGGCGCGGGGGAGAGACCCAGTACTTC. The encoded protein is CSASWAEGRGGETQYF.

V and J are TRBV10-3 and TRBJ2-7; weak D call: TRBD1 (7 bases). Germline CDR1 reads ENHRY; CDR2 reads SYGVKD. V was clipped by 9 bases and J by 5 bases, with 17 bases between them. The CDR3 consists of 13 residues. In DNA, the CDR3 is TGTGCCATAAACGGGGGACAGCTCGACGAGCAGTACTTC. It yields the protein CAINGGQLDEQYF.